The present TCR beta chain was sequenced within a study of spatial heterogeneity in lung cancer. The overall study: The donors comprised some 70 untreated early-stage non-small cell lung cancer patients.

TCRdb re-called the 5' RACE reads with MiXCR, one entry per CDR3 protein. The sample holds 17,000 or so distinct CDR3 sequences, 8% to 10% seen once. The time point denotes: blood at routine non-recurrence follow-up after resection. This clonotype was recorded at least ten times. This CDR3 region has 14 residues. V dropped 10 bases and J dropped 0; count of bases not matched to a gene: 3. The germline gives CDR1 ENHRY, CDR2 SYGVKD. This sequence was found in a female donor with early-stage non-small cell lung cancer. V gene TRBV10-3 combines with J gene TRBJ2-1; 10 nucleotides match TRBD2. Sequencing was performed on PBMCs, taken at follow-up. The CDR3 spells CATERGGSYNEQFF. The CDR3 nucleotides are TGTGCCACCGAGCGGGGGGGCTCCTACAATGAGCAGTTCTTC.